This T cell receptor (beta chain) originates from a study of shared clonotypes between healthy human individuals. Concerning this clone itself: The target antigen is unknown.

Sorted-subset replicate PCR reactions contained 200 to 250 ng DNA, corresponding to around 30,000 T cell genomes. TCRdb's copy holds only in-frame clones and misses some; the assay was immunoSEQ multiplex PCR. The data contain 2 million to 2.5 million clones, approximately 93% of them seen just once; the ten biggest clones take up 0.39%. V lost 6 bases to trimming and J lost 3 bases; unmatched junction nucleotides: 11. Looked up from germline, CDR1 is SGHTA and CDR2 is FQGNSA. The CDR3 length is 15 residues. Naive CD45RA+ and memory CD45RA-negative subsets were split from CD4+ cells. The study, taken as a whole, reports: Clonotypes not shared had lower generation probabilities than those common to all four donors. In the sorted subsets, rarefaction showed sequencing was incomplete despite large depth.

What was sequenced was naive CD4+ T cells from PBMCs. Stated subset: CD45RA+ positively selected. This receptor was identified in a man aged 18 to 29 in good health. Some clones in this sample may be carry-over from other donors' samples. V gene TRBV7-2 combines with J gene TRBJ2-7; 7 nucleotides agree with TRBD1. For the CDR3, the DNA is TGTGCCAGCAGTTCGGGGTTCCGGGACAGCTACGAGCAGTACTTC. Encoded protein: CASSSGFRDSYEQYF.